This T cell receptor (beta chain) derives from a study of response to subunit inactivated influenza vaccine. This clonotype was seen only a few times. One entry per CDR3 protein results from TCRdb running MiXCR on the RT-PCR reads. The sample contains roughly 790,000 distinct CDR3 sequences, around 20% of which appear only once. V was shortened by 1 base and J by 1 base, with 10 bases between the two germline ends. CDR1 and CDR2 from the germline V gene are SGHAT and FQNNGV. This CDR3 is built from 15 residues. This clonotype originated in a man aged 50 or older who received an inactivated influenza vaccine. The sequencing used PBMCs from blood, collected 5 days after vaccination. V and J are TRBV11-2 and TRBJ2-5; D may be TRBD1 (5 bases). The CDR3 sequence: CASSLALTVQETQYF. DNA for the CDR3: TGTGCCAGCAGCTTAGCCCTGACAGTCCAAGAGACCCAGTACTTC.